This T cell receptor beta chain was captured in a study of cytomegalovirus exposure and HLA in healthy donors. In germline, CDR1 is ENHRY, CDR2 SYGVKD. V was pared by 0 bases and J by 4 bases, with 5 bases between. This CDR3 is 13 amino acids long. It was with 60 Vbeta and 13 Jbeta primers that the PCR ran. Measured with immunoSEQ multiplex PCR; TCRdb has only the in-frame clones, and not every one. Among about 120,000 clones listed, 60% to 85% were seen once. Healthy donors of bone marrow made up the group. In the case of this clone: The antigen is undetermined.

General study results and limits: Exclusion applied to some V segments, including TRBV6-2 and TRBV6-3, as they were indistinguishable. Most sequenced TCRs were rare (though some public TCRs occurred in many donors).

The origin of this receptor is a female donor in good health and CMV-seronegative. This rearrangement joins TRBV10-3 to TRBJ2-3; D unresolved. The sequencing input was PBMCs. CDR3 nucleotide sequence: TGTGCCATCAGTGAGTCCCCCGCAGATACGCAGTATTTT. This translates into CAISESPADTQYF.